These 13 T cell receptor beta chains came from one sample sequenced in a study of blood T cell repertoires in COVID-19 (TCRdb year 2020). Library preparation used the immunoSEQ multiplex PCR assay. Entries here come from immuneACCESS through TCRdb and include only in-frame sequences with V and J called. Some clones fail to appear in such tables; in the studies checked, an unresolved V gene covers under half of the shortfall, and the cause of the remainder is unknown. The sample records 95,000 to 150,000 clones, roughly 85% of which are singletons. The top ten constitute roughly 3% of the sample. The material sequenced was peripheral blood. The receptors were sampled from a woman older than 75 with COVID-19, enrolled during active disease.

The sample holds one count of this clone. The J gene is TRBJ1-1, the V gene TRBV6-5; the D is unclear. The CDR3 covers 14 residues. The ends were cut back, 0 bases at V and 8 bases at J, with 13 bases in the middle. Germline-derived CDR1 and CDR2 are MNHEY and SVGAGI. This chain's CDR3 is CASSYSRPQVEAFF. CDR3 DNA: TGTGCCAGCAGTTACTCTAGGCCTCAGGTGGAAGCTTTCTTT.

The chain links TRBV19 to TRBJ1-6; D ambiguous. The CDR3 runs 14 residues. The V gene's germline CDR1 is LNHDA and CDR2 SQIVND (reference sequence). Trimming took off 4 bases at V and 7 bases at J, with 11 bases between the two ends. CDR3 DNA sequence: TGTGCCAGTAGTAAGAGGGAGGGAAATTCACCCCTCCACTTT. It encodes CASSKREGNSPLHF.

The rearrangement links TRBV14 to TRBJ2-5; D might be TRBD2 (6 bases). Between the trimmed V and J ends, which lost 2 bases and 2 bases, there was a span of 12 bases. Germline V lookup: CDR1 SGHDN, CDR2 FVKESK. CDR3 length equals 15 residues. DNA for the CDR3: TGTGCCAGCAGCCAACTCGGGACTTATCAAGAGACCCAGTACTTC. Its protein is CASSQLGTYQETQYF.

Points on this clone: A much more abundant neighbour one base away suggests this may be a read error. The chain uses TRBV12-3 or TRBV12-4 and TRBJ1-2; TRBD1 is a possible D gene (5 bases). Trimming took off 5 bases at V and 2 bases at J, with 6 bases between the two ends. The CDR3 is made up of 12 amino acids. The CDR3 loop is CASSKGNYGYTF. DNA for the CDR3: TGTGCCAGCAGTAAGGGGAACTATGGCTACACCTTC.

The chain employs TRBV15 and TRBJ2-4, with 11 bases aligning to TRBD1. Germline trimming cut 3 bases from V and 8 bases from J; bases unmatched to any gene: 3. The CDR3 is made up of 14 amino acids. The germline V gene has CDR1 LNHNV and CDR2 YYDKDF (reference sequence). The CDR3 DNA sequence: TGTGCCACCAGCAGGGGACAGGGGGTGGACATTCAGTACTTC. It is translated as CATSRGQGVDIQYF.

V is TRBV18 and J is TRBJ2-7; 7 nucleotides agree with TRBD1. Germline V gene sequence: CDR1 KGHSH, CDR2 LQKENI. V lost 5 bases and J lost 2; bases outside the gene matches: 12. The CDR3 extends over 16 amino acids. The CDR3 bases are TGTGCCAGCTCAAGCGAAAGCACAGGGGTTACCTACGAGCAGTACTTC. Its protein product is CASSSESTGVTYEQYF.

The chain recombines TRBV6-5 with TRBJ2-6; D is unresolved. This CDR3 region has 13 residues. Germline V gene sequence: CDR1 MNHEY, CDR2 SVGAGI. V dropped 6 bases and J dropped 1 base, with 4 bases sitting between them. CDR3 sequence: CASRTSGANVLTF. CDR3 nucleotide sequence: TGTGCCAGCAGGACATCTGGGGCCAACGTCCTGACTTTC.

This chain links TRBV6-2 or TRBV6-3 with TRBJ2-5; a weak D match, TRBD2 (5 bases). Per germline, CDR1 MNHEY and CDR2 SVGEGT. There are 15 residues in the CDR3. The V end lost 2 bases, the J end lost 4 bases, and 14 bases lay between the germline ends. The CDR3 coding sequence is TGTGCCAGCAGTTACGCGGGCGGAGTACCAGAGACCCAGTACTTC. Amino acids: CASSYAGGVPETQYF.

The chain recombines TRBV9 with TRBJ1-2; weak D call: TRBD1 (6 bases). This CDR3 contains 14 residues. Germline loops: CDR1 SGDLS, CDR2 YYNGEE. The V and J ends lost 3 bases and 4 bases respectively, with 13 bases between them. In DNA, the CDR3 is TGTGCCAGCAGCGCAGGAGACAGGTTCTATGGCTACACCTTC. It translates to CASSAGDRFYGYTF.

V gene TRBV29-1 combines with J gene TRBJ1-1; 10 bases line up with TRBD1. Germline V gene sequence: CDR1 SQVTM, CDR2 ANQGSEA. The length of the CDR3 is 12 residues. After removal of 5 bases from V and 7 bases from J, the junction contained 4 bases not matched to a gene. CDR3 DNA: TGCAGCGTTCGGACAGGGGGAGGTGAAGCTTTCTTT. This sequence encodes CSVRTGGGEAFF.

The chain has TRBV3-1 (or the pseudogene TRBV3-2) and TRBJ1-4, with no clear D. The CDR3 runs to 15 residues. Trimming stripped 3 bases from V and 9 bases from J, with 17 bases between. CDR1 is LGHDT and CDR2 is YNNKEL in the germline V gene (reference sequence). The DNA for the CDR3 is TGTGCCAGCAGCCATGCCGGGGTCCAATTCCAAAAACTGTTTTTT. Encoded protein: CASSHAGVQFQKLFF.

The chain uses TRBV6-2 or TRBV6-3 and TRBJ1-4, with 7 bases identical to TRBD1. The CDR3 contains 15 residues. Per germline, CDR1 MNHEY and CDR2 SVGEGT. V shed 0 bases, J shed 4 bases, and the junction held 2 bases outside the gene matches. The CDR3, as DNA: TGTGCCAGCAGTTACTCGACAGGGAATAATGAAAAACTGTTTTTT. Its translation: CASSYSTGNNEKLFF.

V is TRBV7-3 and J is TRBJ2-6; D is possibly TRBD1 (5 bases). The CDR3 has 15 amino acids. Germline-derived CDR1 and CDR2 are SGHTA and FQGTGA. V was shortened by 5 bases and J by 4 bases, with 12 bases between the two germline ends. In DNA, the CDR3 is TGTGCCAGCAGCCGGCAGGGTCCCGGGGCCAACGTCCTGACTTTC. As protein: CASSRQGPGANVLTF.